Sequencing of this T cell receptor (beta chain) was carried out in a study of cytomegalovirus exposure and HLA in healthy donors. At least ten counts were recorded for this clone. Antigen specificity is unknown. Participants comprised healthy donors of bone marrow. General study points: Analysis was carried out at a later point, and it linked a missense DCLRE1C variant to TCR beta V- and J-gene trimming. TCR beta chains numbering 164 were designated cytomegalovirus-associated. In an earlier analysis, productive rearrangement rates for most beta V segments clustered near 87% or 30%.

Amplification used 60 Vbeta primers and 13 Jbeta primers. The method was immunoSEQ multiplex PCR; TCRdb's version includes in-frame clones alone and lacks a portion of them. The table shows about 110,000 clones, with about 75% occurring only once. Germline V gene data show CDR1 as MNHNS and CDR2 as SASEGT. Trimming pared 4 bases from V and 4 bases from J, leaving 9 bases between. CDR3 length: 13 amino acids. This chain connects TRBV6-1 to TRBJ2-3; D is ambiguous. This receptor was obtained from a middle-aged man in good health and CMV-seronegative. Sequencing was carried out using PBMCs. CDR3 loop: CASSALEADTQYF. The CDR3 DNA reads TGTGCCAGCAGTGCCTTAGAAGCAGATACGCAGTATTTT.